This is a list of T cell receptor beta chains from one sample in a study of blood T cell repertoires in COVID-19. The protocol was immunoSEQ multiplex PCR, while the TCRdb copy is restricted to in-frame clones and leaves out a portion. The data show 250,000 to 300,000 clones, 70% to 90% seen once. Sequenced: PBMCs or T cells enriched from blood (not recorded which). The receptors derive from a woman aged 50 to 65 who had recovered from COVID-19. The CDR3 runs from the conserved cysteine through the conserved F or W. Each record gives: V gene, CDR3 length, clone size, J gene, D gene, CDR3 protein. The D gene is left open where the match is weak. Rows give clone size only sometimes, using once, few, many, or a class for an expanded clone.

TRBV6-2/TRBV6-3	15	NA	TRBJ1-5	NA	CASSAGSYSNQPQHF
TRBV20-1	9	few	TRBJ2-5	NA	CSVRETQYF
TRBV19	14	NA	TRBJ1-3	NA	CASSTGHSGNTIYF
TRBV5-1	15	NA	TRBJ2-5	TRBD2	CASSLNLAGVETQYF
TRBV28	11	NA	TRBJ1-4	NA	CASSNREELFF
TRBV5-5	17	once	TRBJ2-6	NA	CASSLYPGATGANVLTF
TRBV6-5	15	few	TRBJ1-2	TRBD1	CASSYDQGTGYGYTF
TRBV30	14	NA	TRBJ2-1	NA	CAWIPGSSYNEQFF
TRBV28	18	NA	TRBJ2-7	TRBD2	CASSFDPGLAGAVYEQYF
TRBV6-1	16	NA	TRBJ2-5	TRBD2	CASSARGGAREETQYF
TRBV19	16	NA	TRBJ2-3	TRBD2	CASSIVGLAEEDTQYF
TRBV6-5	13	NA	TRBJ1-6	NA	CASSPTGSSPLHF
TRBV19	14	NA	TRBJ1-1	NA	CASNRQGLNTEAFF
TRBV2	14	NA	TRBJ1-6	NA	CASRDRRGNSPLHF
TRBV6-5	16	NA	TRBJ1-6	TRBD1	CASSYGTGLMGSPLHF
TRBV5-1	15	once	TRBJ1-2	NA	CASSPDSFVNYGYTF
TRBV18	17	once	TRBJ2-2	TRBD2	CASSVLAGVANTGELFF
TRBV6-5	14	NA	TRBJ1-1	NA	CASSYSQGITEAFF
TRBV7-9	14	NA	TRBJ2-7	NA	CASSLGGRRNEQYF
TRBV7-3	15	NA	TRBJ2-7	TRBD2	CASSLRSGLNYEQYF
TRBV9	14	NA	TRBJ2-5	NA	CASSVGGTRETQYF
TRBV3-1/TRBV3-2	16	once	TRBJ1-5	TRBD1	CASSQGGGVSNQPQHF
TRBV28	17	few	TRBJ2-7	TRBD2	CASSLISWTSGTYEQYF
TRBV28	15	few	TRBJ2-7	NA	CASSLFVAASYEQYF
TRBV5-6	14	NA	TRBJ2-7	NA	CASSLGQAPFEQYF
TRBV7-7	14	NA	TRBJ2-5	TRBD2	CASSLGLASETQYF
TRBV6-6	15	NA	TRBJ2-7	TRBD1	CASRTGGDPVYEQYF
TRBV4-2	13	NA	TRBJ1-3	NA	CASSQVNGNTIYF
TRBV20-1	16	NA	TRBJ1-5	NA	CSASGMEGGDNQPQHF
TRBV6-6	19	NA	TRBJ2-7	NA	CASSPARGLEGFFSYEQYF
TRBV2	14	NA	TRBJ1-5	NA	CASRPDGGNQPQHF
TRBV4-2	15	NA	TRBJ2-2	TRBD2	CASSQDGTITGELFF
TRBV6-5	14	NA	TRBJ2-3	TRBD2	CASRREADTDTQYF
TRBV6-5	14	NA	TRBJ1-2	TRBD1	CASSRGTGVHGYTF
TRBV27	15	NA	TRBJ1-6	NA	CASSYRQAGNSPLHF
TRBV19	14	NA	TRBJ1-2	TRBD1	CASSIRTGNYGYTF
TRBV7-9	15	NA	TRBJ2-5	TRBD2	CASSSPSGSSETQYF
TRBV19	18	NA	TRBJ1-1	TRBD1	CASRDHYRDSLMNTEAFF
TRBV9	14	few	TRBJ2-7	NA	CASSVCLDGCQQYF